This entry lists 16 T cell receptor beta chains sequenced from one sample in a study of T cells in Graves' hyperthyroidism and ophthalmopathy. What was amplified from RNA transcripts were TCR beta CDR3 regions. In the first-round RT-PCR of the TCR CDR3, the HTBI primer set was used. TCRdb passed the multiplex PCR reads through MiXCR, listing each CDR3 protein once. The repertoire holds around 540,000 distinct CDR3 sequences, with 15% to 20% as singletons. Sequencing input: blood. These receptors originate from a woman in her twenties or thirties with Graves' ophthalmopathy.

This clonotype was seen a handful of times. For the CDR3, the DNA is TGTGCCAGCAGTTGGGACAGGGGGTGTTCCACTGAAGCTTTCTTT. As protein: CASSWDRGCSTEAFF. The V call is TRBV27, the J call TRBJ1-1; 11 bases fit TRBD1. CDR1 MNHEY and CDR2 SMNVEV come from the germline V gene (reference sequence). Trimming cost V 4 bases and J 4 bases; bases outside gene matches: 5. The CDR3 is 15 amino acids.

In its sample, this clonotype was seen many times. The chain couples TRBV20-1 to TRBJ2-3, with a weak D call TRBD2 (6 bases). In germline, CDR1 is DFQATT, CDR2 SNEGSKA (reference sequence). CDR3 length: 14 residues. The V and J ends lost 6 bases and 5 bases respectively, with 18 bases between them. Here the CDR3 reads CSARVDYTGDTQYF. The CDR3 DNA follows: TGCAGTGCCCGGGTGGACTATACTGGAGATACGCAGTATTTT.

In its sample, this clonotype was seen a few times. V gene TRBV12-3 or TRBV12-4 combines with J gene TRBJ1-4; 7 bases match TRBD1. Unmatched junction bases numbered 5, after V lost 3 bases and J lost 4 bases. This CDR3 region has 15 residues. CDR3 region: CASSFSGGLNEKLFF. Written as DNA, the CDR3 is TGTGCCAGCAGTTTTTCAGGGGGTCTTAATGAAAAACTGTTTTTT.

This clonotype was found a few times. The genes are TRBV6-6 and TRBJ1-1; D not resolved. Germline lookup yields CDR1 MNHNY and CDR2 SVGAGI (reference sequence). Trimming shortened V by 0 bases and J by 7 bases, and 12 bases separated the two germline ends. There are 14 residues in the CDR3. CDR3 DNA: TGTGCCAGCAGTTACTCGGTGAAGGGAAATGAAGCTTTCTTT. It specifies CASSYSVKGNEAFF.

This clonotype was seen a handful of times. The rearrangement links TRBV9 to TRBJ1-2; 9 bases agree with TRBD1. The length of the CDR3 is 15 residues. The V gene end was trimmed by 4 bases and the J gene end by 4 bases; junction bases not matched to a gene: 8. The germline V gene encodes CDR1 SGDLS and CDR2 YYNGEE. CDR3: CASSSGTGSPYGYTF. For the CDR3, the DNA is TGTGCCAGCAGCTCCGGGACAGGGTCACCCTATGGCTACACCTTC.

In DNA form, the CDR3 reads TGTGCCAGCAGTCTACTAGCGGGAGGTAGCGGTGAGCAGTTCTTC. This encodes CASSLLAGGSGEQFF. The chain is built from TRBV12-3 or TRBV12-4 and TRBJ2-1; TRBD2 aligns across 12 bases. The CDR3 has 15 residues. After removal of 5 bases from V and 9 bases from J, the junction contained 8 bases not matched to a gene.

Many counts were recorded for this clonotype. This chain joins TRBV2 and TRBJ1-2, with a tentative D call TRBD1 (5 bases). Trimming cost V 7 bases and J 6 bases, with 18 bases left between them. The germline gives CDR1 SNHLY, CDR2 FYNNEI. The CDR3 has 14 residues. The CDR3 is CASTPGDLGNGYTF. CDR3 in DNA: TGTGCCAGCACCCCGGGGGACCTCGGTAATGGCTACACCTTC.

This clonotype was seen a single time. The chain uses TRBV20-1 and TRBJ2-2; 13 positions agree with TRBD2. The CDR3 contains 15 residues. Trimming cost V 5 bases and J 7 bases; bases outside gene matches: 7. Germline-derived CDR1 and CDR2 are DFQATT and SNEGSKA (reference sequence). Here the CDR3 reads CSAPRLAGGGGELFF. DNA of the CDR3: TGCAGTGCTCCCAGACTAGCGGGAGGCGGCGGGGAGCTGTTTTTT.

This sequence joins TRBV9 and TRBJ2-2; 11 bases are shared with TRBD2. V shed 4 bases, J shed 0 bases, and the junction held 5 bases outside the gene matches. Germline lookup yields CDR1 SGDLS and CDR2 YYNGEE. The CDR3 consists of 17 residues. The CDR3 here is CASSPEGLAANTGELFF. CDR3 in DNA: TGTGCCAGCAGCCCTGAGGGACTAGCGGCGAACACCGGGGAGCTGTTTTTT.

This clonotype came up a few times. The rearrangement links TRBV6-1 to TRBJ1-3; no firm D call. Per the germline V gene, CDR1 is MNHNS and CDR2 is SASEGT. V dropped 5 bases and J dropped 2 bases, with 13 bases sitting between them. This CDR3 has 15 amino acids. Here the CDR3 reads CASSSLRQAGNTIYF. Written as DNA, the CDR3 is TGTGCCAGCAGTTCCCTCCGGCAGGCTGGAAACACCATATATTTT.

This clonotype was counted many times. The chain has TRBV7-8 and TRBJ2-1; D may correspond to TRBD1 or TRBD2 (6 bases each). CDR3 size: 16 residues. CDR1 and CDR2 from the germline V gene are SGHVS and FQNEAQ. Trimming cost V 0 bases and J 10 bases, with 19 bases left between them. CDR3 in amino acids: CASSLADPEGGWEQFF. The CDR3 nucleotides are TGTGCCAGCAGCTTAGCGGATCCCGAGGGGGGCTGGGAGCAGTTCTTC.

This chain uses TRBV11-3 with TRBJ2-7; D is undetermined. The CDR3 has 14 residues. Germline V CDR1 and CDR2: SGHNT, YENEEA. V shed 1 base and J shed 3 bases, with 10 bases lying between them. The chain's CDR3 is CASSLGPDHYEQYF. CDR3 nucleotide sequence: TGTGCCAGCAGCTTAGGTCCGGACCACTACGAGCAGTACTTC. Variable domain in full (rest from reference TRBV11-3 and TRBJ2-7): EAGVVQSPRYKIIEKKQPVAFWCNPISGHNTLYWYLQNLGQGPELLIRYENEEAVDDSQLPKDRFSAERLKGVDSTLKIQPAELGDSAVYLCASSLGPDHYEQYFGPGTRLTVT.

The chain couples TRBV5-5 to TRBJ1-2; D gene unclear. The CDR3 runs 15 residues. The germline gives CDR1 SGHKS, CDR2 YYEKEE (reference sequence). The germline V and J ends were trimmed by 4 bases and 1 base, with 14 bases remaining between them. The DNA for the CDR3 is TGTGCCAGCAGCGAGCAGTCAGATCTTAACTATGGCTACACCTTC. It specifies CASSEQSDLNYGYTF.

The table lists this clonotype with many counts. The chain joins TRBV7-8 to TRBJ2-4, with no clear D. The CDR3 is 14 amino acids. CDR1 and CDR2 from the germline V gene are SGHVS and FQNEAQ. V shed 1 base and J shed 0 bases, with 4 bases lying between them. CDR3 region: CASSLDLAKNIQYF. CDR3 nucleotides: TGTGCCAGCAGCTTAGATCTAGCCAAAAACATTCAGTACTTC. The full variable domain, rest sourced from reference TRBV7-8 and TRBJ2-4, is GAGVSQSPRYKVAKRGQDVALRCDPISGHVSLFWYQQALGQGPEFLTYFQNEAQLDKSGLPSDRFFAERPEGSVSTLKIQRTQQEDSAVYLCASSLDLAKNIQYFGAGTRLSVL.

In its sample, this clonotype was seen a few times. The J gene is TRBJ2-3, the V gene TRBV4-1; tentative D call: TRBD1 (5 bases). The V end was cut by 0 bases, the J end by 3 bases, with 10 bases between. The length of the CDR3 is 15 residues. CDR1 MGHRA and CDR2 YSYEKL come from the germline V gene. CDR3 in amino acids: CASSQERQGTDTQYF. CDR3 coding DNA: TGCGCCAGCAGCCAAGAGCGGCAGGGAACAGATACGCAGTATTTT.

The chain has TRBV14 and TRBJ2-2; TRBD2 matches at 11 bases. Germline lookup yields CDR1 SGHDN and CDR2 FVKESK. This CDR3 spans 16 amino acids. V lost 5 bases and J lost 6; bases outside the gene matches: 8. CDR3 coding DNA: TGTGCCAGCAGCTACCGGACTAGCGGGTGGTCCGGGGAGCTGTTTTTT. This codes for CASSYRTSGWSGELFF.